This TCR beta chain was observed in a study of quantifying T cell responses using KT2 cells (TCRdb year 2017). Regarding the complete study: RNA was DNase-treated and reverse transcribed with TCR alpha and beta constant-region primers, mostly using SuperScript III. The efficiency of the T4 ligation step under optimum conditions was estimated to be above 9.5%. To avoid over-amplification, PCR2 was carried out as a SYBR Green qPCR and halted once a predetermined fluorescence threshold was reached. The paper as a whole reports these results and caveats: The study did not include a side-by-side comparison of this pipeline with other TCR sequencing techniques. Even at the lowest spike-in tested, roughly one KT2 cell per 100,000 PBMC, KT2 sequences were still detected. The numbers of KT2 alpha and beta sequences increased linearly with the number of input KT2 cells across several orders of magnitude. At very high KT2 spike-in numbers, detection of KT2 sequences reached saturation.

Libraries came from UMI-ligation and nested PCR. A single-stranded oligonucleotide bearing the Illumina SP2 sequence and a UMI was ligated to the 3' end of the cDNA with T4 RNA ligase 1. PCR1 consisted of three to four cycles (98 degrees C 15 s, 69 degrees C 30 s, 72 degrees C 40 s), and for the beta primer an equimolar mix of RC1.1 and RC1.2 was used to cover TRBC1 and TRBC2. Starting at PCR2, TCR alpha and beta chains were handled separately, and sample indices and Illumina adaptors were added. The UMI comprised 12 random nucleotides, as two hexamers separated by a spacer, placed after an 8-base spacer. Libraries were sequenced on an Illumina MiSeq with v2 2x251 paired-end chemistry, typically 12 samples per run. PhiX DNA at about 5-8% was added to each sequencing library to increase diversity. The study's processing was this. bcl2fastq converted raw reads to FASTQ, and Demultiplexor demultiplexed the reads by dual indices. Decombinator assigned V and J genes by tag matching, allowing a single base-pair mismatch. Collapsinator used UMIs to correct both sequencing errors and frequency errors arising from PCR heterogeneity. CDR3Translator turned Decombinator identifiers into nucleotide sequence, translated that sequence into amino acids, and pulled out the CDR3 based on C- and N-terminal motifs. Each distinct KT2 TCR was counted as one cluster of KT2 sequences that shared a single unique molecular identifier. TCRdb trimmed public reads at Q25 via fastp, called clones via MiXCR and kept in-frame beta chains. CDR3 protein sequences are deduplicated, and each keeps its most common genes and DNA. The V and J calls were determined by TCRdb, not by the authors. The sample data list around 56,000 distinct CDR3 sequences, and approximately 13% of these were observed just once. About 9.4% of the sample is taken by the ten largest.

To test the sensitivity and accuracy of the pipeline, known numbers of KT2, a T cell clone whose TCR had already been sequenced, were spiked into unfractionated PBMC. A range of KT2-to-PBMC ratios was produced by mixing KT2 cells with a fixed number of PBMC. This clonotype was counted many times. There is no known antigen for this receptor. Per-nucleotide qualities are absent, and no much larger clonotype sits a single base away. From the germline V gene (reference sequence), CDR1 is GTSNPN and CDR2 is SVGIG. From its cysteine to its phenylalanine, the CDR3 spans 13 amino acids. Only the CDR3 DNA is retained, 39 bases long and in frame from the first base. The junction shows trimming of 4 bases on V and 1 base on J, plus 10 bases between the germline ends.

The source of this sequence is a human donor. The specimen sequenced was PBMCs spiked with cells of the T cell clone KT2. This receptor chain uses TRBV30 and TRBJ2-5; a weak D assignment points to TRBD2 (6 bases agree). The DNA reads TGTGCCTGGAAAAGGAGGGCCCAAGAGACCCAGTACTTC. It translates as CAWKRRAQETQYF. With all but the CDR3 taken from the reference TRBV30 and TRBJ2-5 genes, the full variable domain is: SQTIHQWPATLVQPVGSPLSLECTVEGTSNPNLYWYRQAAGRGLQLLFYSVGIGQISSEVPQNLSASRPQDRQFILSSKKLLLSDSGFYLCAWKRRAQETQYFGPGTRLLVL.